A single TCR beta chain is shown here with its context. These data are taken from a study of blood T cell repertoires in COVID-19. Study-level information: COVID-19 samples from acute and convalescent phases originated in the United States, Italy and Spain.

The germline V gene has CDR1 MDHEN and CDR2 SYDVKM. V was pared by 4 bases and J by 0 bases, with 8 bases of the junction left unmatched. This CDR3 spans 17 amino acids. Generated by immunoSEQ multiplex PCR, the TCRdb table keeps only in-frame clones and is missing some. Of 110,000 or so clones in the sample, 80% to 90% are singletons; the top ten hold under 11%. This sequence was found in a human donor in a cohort sampled during active COVID-19. The chain carries TRBV28 and TRBJ1-5; 8 nucleotides align to TRBD1. The sample comprised peripheral blood. As DNA, the CDR3 is TGTGCCAGCAGTTCAGGGACAGGACTTTATAGCAATCAGCCCCAGCATTTT. Translating gives CASSSGTGLYSNQPQHF.